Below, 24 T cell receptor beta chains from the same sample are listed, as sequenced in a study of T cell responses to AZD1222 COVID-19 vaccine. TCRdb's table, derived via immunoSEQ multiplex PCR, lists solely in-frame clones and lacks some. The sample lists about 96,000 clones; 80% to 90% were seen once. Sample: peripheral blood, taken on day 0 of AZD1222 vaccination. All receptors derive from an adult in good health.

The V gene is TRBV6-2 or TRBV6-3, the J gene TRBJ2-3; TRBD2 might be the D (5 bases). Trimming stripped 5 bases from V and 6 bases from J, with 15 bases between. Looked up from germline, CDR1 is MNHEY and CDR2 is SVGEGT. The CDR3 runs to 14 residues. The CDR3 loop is CASSGAVAGDTQYF. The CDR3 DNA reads TGTGCCAGCAGTGGAGCGGTGGCGGGCGATACGCAGTATTTT.

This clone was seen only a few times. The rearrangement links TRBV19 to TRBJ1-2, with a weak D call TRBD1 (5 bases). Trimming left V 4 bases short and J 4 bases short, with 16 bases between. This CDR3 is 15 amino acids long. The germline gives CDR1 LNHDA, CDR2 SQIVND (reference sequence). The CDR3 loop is CASSTPGTPGYGYTF. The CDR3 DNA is TGTGCCAGTAGTACTCCCGGGACCCCGGGCTATGGCTACACCTTC.

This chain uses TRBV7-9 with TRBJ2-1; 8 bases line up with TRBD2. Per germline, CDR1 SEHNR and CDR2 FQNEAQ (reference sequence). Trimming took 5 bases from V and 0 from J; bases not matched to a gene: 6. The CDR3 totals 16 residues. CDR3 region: CASSQLAGSSYNEQFF. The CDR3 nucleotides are TGTGCCAGCAGCCAATTAGCGGGGAGCTCCTACAATGAGCAGTTCTTC.

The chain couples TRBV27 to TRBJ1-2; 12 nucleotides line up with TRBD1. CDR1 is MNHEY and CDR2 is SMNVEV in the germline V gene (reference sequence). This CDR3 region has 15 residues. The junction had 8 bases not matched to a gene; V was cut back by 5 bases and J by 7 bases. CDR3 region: CASSTWDRGPSGYTF. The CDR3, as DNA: TGTGCCAGCAGTACCTGGGACAGGGGGCCCTCTGGCTACACCTTC.

Written as DNA, the CDR3 is TGTGCCACCAGCCGAGTAACTTTGAACACTGAAGCTTTCTTT. This translates into CATSRVTLNTEAFF. The chain combines TRBV6-5 with TRBJ1-1; D is uncertain. The V and J ends lost 10 bases and 0 bases respectively, with 15 bases between them. Germline V gene sequence: CDR1 MNHEY, CDR2 SVGAGI. This CDR3 region has 14 residues.

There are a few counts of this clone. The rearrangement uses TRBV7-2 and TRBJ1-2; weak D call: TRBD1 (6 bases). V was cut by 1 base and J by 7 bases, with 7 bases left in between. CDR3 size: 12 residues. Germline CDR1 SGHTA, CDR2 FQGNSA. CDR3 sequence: CASSLDRAGYTF. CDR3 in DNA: TGTGCCAGCAGCTTAGACAGGGCTGGCTACACCTTC.

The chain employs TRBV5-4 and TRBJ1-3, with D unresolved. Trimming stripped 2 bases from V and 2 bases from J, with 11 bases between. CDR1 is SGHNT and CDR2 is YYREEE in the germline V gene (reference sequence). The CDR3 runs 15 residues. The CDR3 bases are TGTGCCAGCAGCTTTGATTCCAGAACTGGAAACACCATATATTTT. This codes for CASSFDSRTGNTIYF.

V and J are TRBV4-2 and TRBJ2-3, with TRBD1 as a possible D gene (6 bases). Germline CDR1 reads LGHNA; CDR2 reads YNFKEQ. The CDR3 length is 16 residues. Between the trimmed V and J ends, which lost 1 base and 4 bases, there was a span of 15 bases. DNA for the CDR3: TGTGCCAGCAGCCAAGTGGGGGACACCTCCGCAGATACGCAGTATTTT. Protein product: CASSQVGDTSADTQYF.

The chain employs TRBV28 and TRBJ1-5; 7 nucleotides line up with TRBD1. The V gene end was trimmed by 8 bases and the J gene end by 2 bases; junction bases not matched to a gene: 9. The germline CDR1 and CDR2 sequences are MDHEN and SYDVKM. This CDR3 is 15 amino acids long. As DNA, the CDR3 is TGTGCCAGCGCTTACAGGGGCGTACGCAATCAGCCCCAGCATTTT. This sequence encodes CASAYRGVRNQPQHF.

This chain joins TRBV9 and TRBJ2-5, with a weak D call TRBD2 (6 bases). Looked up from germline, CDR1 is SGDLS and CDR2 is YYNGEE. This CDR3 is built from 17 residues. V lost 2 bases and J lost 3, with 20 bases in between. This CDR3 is CASSVPGTVGGKETQYF. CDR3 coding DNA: TGTGCCAGCAGCGTCCCCGGGACTGTCGGAGGTAAAGAGACCCAGTACTTC.

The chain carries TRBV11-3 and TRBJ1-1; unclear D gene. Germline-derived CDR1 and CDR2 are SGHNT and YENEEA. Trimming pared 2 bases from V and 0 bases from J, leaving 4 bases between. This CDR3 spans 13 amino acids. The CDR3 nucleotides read TGTGCCAGCAGCTTAAGGATGAACACTGAAGCTTTCTTT. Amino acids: CASSLRMNTEAFF.

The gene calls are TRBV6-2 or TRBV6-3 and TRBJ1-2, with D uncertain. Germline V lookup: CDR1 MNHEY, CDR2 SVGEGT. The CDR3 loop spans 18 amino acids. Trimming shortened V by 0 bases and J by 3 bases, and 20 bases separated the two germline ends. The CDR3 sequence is CASSYSFERAGRYYGYTF. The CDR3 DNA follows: TGTGCCAGCAGTTACTCTTTCGAGAGGGCCGGGAGATACTATGGCTACACCTTC.

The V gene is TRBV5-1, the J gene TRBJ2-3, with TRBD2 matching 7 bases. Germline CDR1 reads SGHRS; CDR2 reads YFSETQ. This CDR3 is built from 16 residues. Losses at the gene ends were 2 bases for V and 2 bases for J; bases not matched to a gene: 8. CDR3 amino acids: CASSLFTSGNTDTQYF. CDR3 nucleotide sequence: TGCGCCAGCAGCTTATTTACCAGCGGGAACACAGATACGCAGTATTTT.

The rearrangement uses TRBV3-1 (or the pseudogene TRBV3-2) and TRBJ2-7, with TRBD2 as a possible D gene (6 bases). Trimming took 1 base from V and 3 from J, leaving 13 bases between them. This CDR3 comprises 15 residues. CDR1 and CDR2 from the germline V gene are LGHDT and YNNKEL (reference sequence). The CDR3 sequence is CASSQGGGSVYEQYF. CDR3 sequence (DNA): TGTGCCAGCAGCCAAGGGGGAGGCAGTGTCTACGAGCAGTACTTC.

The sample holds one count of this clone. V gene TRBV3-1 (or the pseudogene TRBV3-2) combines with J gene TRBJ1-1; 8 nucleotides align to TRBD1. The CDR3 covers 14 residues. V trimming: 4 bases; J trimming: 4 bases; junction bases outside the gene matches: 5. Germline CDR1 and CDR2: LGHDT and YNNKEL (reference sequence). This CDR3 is CASSPRQGSTEAFF. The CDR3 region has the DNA TGTGCCAGCAGCCCTCGACAGGGGTCCACTGAAGCTTTCTTT.

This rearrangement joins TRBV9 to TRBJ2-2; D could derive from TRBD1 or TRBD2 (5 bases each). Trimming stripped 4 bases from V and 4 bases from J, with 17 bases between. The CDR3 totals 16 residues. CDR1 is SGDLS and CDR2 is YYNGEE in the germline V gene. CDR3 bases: TGTGCCAGCAGCCTGACTTGGGGCCGGGGCACCGGGGAGCTGTTTTTT. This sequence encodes CASSLTWGRGTGELFF.

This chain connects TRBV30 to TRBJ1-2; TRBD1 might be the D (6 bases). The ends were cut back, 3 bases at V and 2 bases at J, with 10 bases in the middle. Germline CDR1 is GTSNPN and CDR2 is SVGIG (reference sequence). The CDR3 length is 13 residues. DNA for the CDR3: TGTGCCTGGAGCAGGGGCTCCAACTATGGCTACACCTTC. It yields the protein CAWSRGSNYGYTF.

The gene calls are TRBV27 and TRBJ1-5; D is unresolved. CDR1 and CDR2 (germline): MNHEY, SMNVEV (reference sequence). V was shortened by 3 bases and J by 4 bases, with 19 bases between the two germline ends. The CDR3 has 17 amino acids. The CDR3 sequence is CASSFRQSLINNQPQHF. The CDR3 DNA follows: TGTGCCAGCAGTTTCCGGCAGAGCCTGATTAATAATCAGCCCCAGCATTTT.

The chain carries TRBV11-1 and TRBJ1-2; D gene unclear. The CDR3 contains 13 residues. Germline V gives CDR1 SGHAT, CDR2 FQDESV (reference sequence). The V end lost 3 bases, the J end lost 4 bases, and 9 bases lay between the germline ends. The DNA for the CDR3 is TGTGCCAGCAGCTTTGGCCAGTTCTATGGCTACACCTTC. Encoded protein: CASSFGQFYGYTF. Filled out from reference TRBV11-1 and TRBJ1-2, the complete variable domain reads EAEVAQSPRYKITEKSQAVAFWCDPISGHATLYWYRQILGQGPELLVQFQDESVVDDSQLPKDRFSAERLKGVDSTLKIQPAELGDSAMYLCASSFGQFYGYTFGSGTRLTVV.

This chain's CDR3 is CASSSQKWGQGYEQYF. The CDR3, as DNA: TGTGCCAGCAGCTCACAAAAGTGGGGACAGGGCTACGAGCAGTACTTC. The chain joins TRBV4-2 to TRBJ2-7, with TRBD1 matching 9 bases. V dropped 5 bases and J dropped 3; count of bases not matched to a gene: 11. CDR3 length equals 16 residues. Germline V gene sequence: CDR1 LGHNA, CDR2 YNFKEQ.

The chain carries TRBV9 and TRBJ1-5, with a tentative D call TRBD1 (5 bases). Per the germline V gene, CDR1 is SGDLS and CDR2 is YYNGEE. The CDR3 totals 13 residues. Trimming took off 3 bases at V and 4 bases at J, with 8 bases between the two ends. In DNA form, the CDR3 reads TGTGCCAGCAGCGAGGGGCCAAATCAGCCCCAGCATTTT. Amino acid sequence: CASSEGPNQPQHF.

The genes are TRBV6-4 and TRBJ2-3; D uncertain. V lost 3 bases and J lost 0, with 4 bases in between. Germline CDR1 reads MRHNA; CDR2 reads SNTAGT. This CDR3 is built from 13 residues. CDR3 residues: CASSEGSTDTQYF. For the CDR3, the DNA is TGTGCCAGCAGTGAGGGTAGCACAGATACGCAGTATTTT.

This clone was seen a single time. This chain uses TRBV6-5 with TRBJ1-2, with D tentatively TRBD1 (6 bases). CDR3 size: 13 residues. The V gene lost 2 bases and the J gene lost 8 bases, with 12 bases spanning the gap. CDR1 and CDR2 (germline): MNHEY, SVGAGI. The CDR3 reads CASSYPLGGGYTF. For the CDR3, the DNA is TGTGCCAGCAGTTACCCCTTGGGGGGCGGCTACACCTTC.

The CDR3 sequence is CASGQGSPGNTIYF. Here the CDR3 DNA reads TGTGCTAGTGGGCAGGGGAGTCCTGGAAACACCATATATTTT. V usage is TRBV12-5 and J usage is TRBJ1-3; D may be TRBD1 (6 bases). CDR1 and CDR2 (germline): LGHNT, FRNRAP. The CDR3 loop spans 14 amino acids. Trimming pared 6 bases from V and 2 bases from J, leaving 11 bases between.